The 8 T cell receptor beta chains given below trace back to one sample, sequenced in a study of cytomegalovirus exposure and HLA in healthy donors. With 60 Vbeta and 13 Jbeta primers, the PCR was carried out. Produced via immunoSEQ multiplex PCR; TCRdb's table is partial and in-frame only. The sample lists 150,000 or so clones, around 83% occurring once. The sample consisted of PBMCs. The receptors were gathered from a woman aged 18-29 years in good health and CMV-seronegative.

The chain joins TRBV7-3 to TRBJ2-6; 9 bases align to TRBD1. Per germline, CDR1 SGHTA and CDR2 FQGTGA. CDR3 size: 19 residues. V dropped 5 bases and J dropped 2; count of bases not matched to a gene: 13. CDR3 amino acids: CASSPTGTGYRPGANVLTF. In nucleotides, the CDR3 is TGTGCCAGCAGCCCCACCGGGACAGGGTATAGACCTGGGGCCAACGTCCTGACTTTC.

The rearrangement joins TRBV9 to TRBJ2-6; 7 bases align to TRBD1. V was pared by 3 bases and J by 4 bases, with 16 bases of the junction left unmatched. The CDR3 is made up of 19 amino acids. Germline lookup yields CDR1 SGDLS and CDR2 YYNGEE. CDR3 sequence: CASSASPPLTGAGANVLTF. CDR3 sequence (DNA): TGTGCCAGCAGCGCGAGCCCCCCCCTTACAGGGGCCGGGGCCAACGTCCTGACTTTC. Using reference TRBV9 and TRBJ2-6 for the parts outside the CDR3, the full variable domain is DSGVTQTPKHLITATGQRVTLRCSPRSGDLSVYWYQQSLDQGLQFLIQYYNGEERAKGNILERFSAQQFPDLHSELNLSSLELGDSALYFCASSASPPLTGAGANVLTFGAGSRLTVL.

The chain joins TRBV4-1 to TRBJ2-3; no firm D call. This CDR3 has 14 amino acids. Trimming took off 0 bases at V and 4 bases at J, with 8 bases between the two ends. Germline V gene lookup returns CDR1 MGHRA and CDR2 YSYEKL. CDR3 in DNA: TGCGCCAGCAGCCAAGATCACCGGGCAGATACGCAGTATTTT. It encodes CASSQDHRADTQYF.

V and J are TRBV2 and TRBJ2-6, with 11 nucleotides matching TRBD1. This CDR3 has 20 amino acids. V lost 8 bases to trimming and J lost 4 bases; unmatched junction nucleotides: 19. Germline CDR1 SNHLY, CDR2 FYNNEI. The CDR3: CASGRDIPGQGVRGANVLTF. For the CDR3, the DNA is TGTGCCAGCGGGAGAGACATACCGGGACAGGGGGTTCGAGGGGCCAACGTCCTGACTTTC.

The CDR3 is CASRPESGQEDTQYF. The CDR3 DNA is TGTGCCAGCAGGCCCGAGAGCGGACAGGAAGATACGCAGTATTTT. The V and J genes are TRBV2 and TRBJ2-3; the match to TRBD1 covers 7 bases. This CDR3 spans 15 amino acids. V gave up 6 bases and J gave up 5 bases; unmatched junction bases: 11. The germline CDR1 and CDR2 sequences are SNHLY and FYNNEI.

The chain carries TRBV15 and TRBJ1-5; 9 bases align to TRBD1. This CDR3 has 15 residues. Germline loops: CDR1 LNHNV, CDR2 YYDKDF (reference sequence). The J segment lost 5 bases and the V segment lost 0 bases, leaving 2 bases of the junction unmatched. The CDR3 loop reads CATSREQGADQPQHF. The CDR3 bases are TGTGCCACCAGCAGAGAACAGGGGGCTGATCAGCCCCAGCATTTT.

The sample holds one count of this clone. DNA for the CDR3: TGTGCCAGCAGCGGCTGGACTAGCGGCGACCCTTACAATGAGCAGTTCTTC. Its protein product is CASSGWTSGDPYNEQFF. The chain links TRBV5-8 to TRBJ2-1, with 10 bases identical to TRBD2. The CDR3 totals 17 residues. V lost 4 bases and J lost 4; bases outside the gene matches: 11. The germline gives CDR1 SGHTS, CDR2 YDEGEE. Filled out from reference TRBV5-8 and TRBJ2-1, the complete variable domain reads EAGVTQSPTHLIKTRGQQATLRCSPISGHTSVYWYQQALGLGLQFLLWYDEGEERNRGNFPPRFSGRQFPNYSSELNVNALELEDSALYLCASSGWTSGDPYNEQFFGPGTRLTVL.

This chain links TRBV18 with TRBJ1-3; D possibly corresponds to TRBD1 (6 bases). The germline gives CDR1 KGHSH, CDR2 LQKENI. V lost 6 bases and J 0 bases, leaving 12 bases between the germline ends. CDR3 length: 15 amino acids. CDR3 sequence reads: CASSHPDSSGNTIYF. The CDR3 coding sequence is TGTGCCAGCTCGCACCCGGACAGCTCTGGAAACACCATATATTTT.